This section outlines one T cell receptor beta chain sequence together with its context. Measured with immunoSEQ multiplex PCR; TCRdb has only the in-frame clones, and not every one. The sample shows 55,000 to 65,000 clones, approximately 79% of them seen only once. The length of the CDR3 is 13 residues. V was cut by 4 bases and J by 4 bases, with 10 bases left in between. The V gene's germline CDR1 is LNHDA and CDR2 SQIVND (reference sequence). The sample is drawn from a study of radiotherapy plus CTLA-4 blockade in lung cancer. The input for sequencing was peripheral blood, taken from a patient treated with radiotherapy plus ipilimumab. J is TRBJ1-2 and V is TRBV19; no reliable D call. This TCR was recovered from a human donor with non-small cell lung cancer who had a complete response to radiotherapy plus ipilimumab. CDR3 region: CASSRAARYGYTF. DNA for the CDR3: TGTGCCAGTAGTAGGGCAGCCCGCTATGGCTACACCTTC.